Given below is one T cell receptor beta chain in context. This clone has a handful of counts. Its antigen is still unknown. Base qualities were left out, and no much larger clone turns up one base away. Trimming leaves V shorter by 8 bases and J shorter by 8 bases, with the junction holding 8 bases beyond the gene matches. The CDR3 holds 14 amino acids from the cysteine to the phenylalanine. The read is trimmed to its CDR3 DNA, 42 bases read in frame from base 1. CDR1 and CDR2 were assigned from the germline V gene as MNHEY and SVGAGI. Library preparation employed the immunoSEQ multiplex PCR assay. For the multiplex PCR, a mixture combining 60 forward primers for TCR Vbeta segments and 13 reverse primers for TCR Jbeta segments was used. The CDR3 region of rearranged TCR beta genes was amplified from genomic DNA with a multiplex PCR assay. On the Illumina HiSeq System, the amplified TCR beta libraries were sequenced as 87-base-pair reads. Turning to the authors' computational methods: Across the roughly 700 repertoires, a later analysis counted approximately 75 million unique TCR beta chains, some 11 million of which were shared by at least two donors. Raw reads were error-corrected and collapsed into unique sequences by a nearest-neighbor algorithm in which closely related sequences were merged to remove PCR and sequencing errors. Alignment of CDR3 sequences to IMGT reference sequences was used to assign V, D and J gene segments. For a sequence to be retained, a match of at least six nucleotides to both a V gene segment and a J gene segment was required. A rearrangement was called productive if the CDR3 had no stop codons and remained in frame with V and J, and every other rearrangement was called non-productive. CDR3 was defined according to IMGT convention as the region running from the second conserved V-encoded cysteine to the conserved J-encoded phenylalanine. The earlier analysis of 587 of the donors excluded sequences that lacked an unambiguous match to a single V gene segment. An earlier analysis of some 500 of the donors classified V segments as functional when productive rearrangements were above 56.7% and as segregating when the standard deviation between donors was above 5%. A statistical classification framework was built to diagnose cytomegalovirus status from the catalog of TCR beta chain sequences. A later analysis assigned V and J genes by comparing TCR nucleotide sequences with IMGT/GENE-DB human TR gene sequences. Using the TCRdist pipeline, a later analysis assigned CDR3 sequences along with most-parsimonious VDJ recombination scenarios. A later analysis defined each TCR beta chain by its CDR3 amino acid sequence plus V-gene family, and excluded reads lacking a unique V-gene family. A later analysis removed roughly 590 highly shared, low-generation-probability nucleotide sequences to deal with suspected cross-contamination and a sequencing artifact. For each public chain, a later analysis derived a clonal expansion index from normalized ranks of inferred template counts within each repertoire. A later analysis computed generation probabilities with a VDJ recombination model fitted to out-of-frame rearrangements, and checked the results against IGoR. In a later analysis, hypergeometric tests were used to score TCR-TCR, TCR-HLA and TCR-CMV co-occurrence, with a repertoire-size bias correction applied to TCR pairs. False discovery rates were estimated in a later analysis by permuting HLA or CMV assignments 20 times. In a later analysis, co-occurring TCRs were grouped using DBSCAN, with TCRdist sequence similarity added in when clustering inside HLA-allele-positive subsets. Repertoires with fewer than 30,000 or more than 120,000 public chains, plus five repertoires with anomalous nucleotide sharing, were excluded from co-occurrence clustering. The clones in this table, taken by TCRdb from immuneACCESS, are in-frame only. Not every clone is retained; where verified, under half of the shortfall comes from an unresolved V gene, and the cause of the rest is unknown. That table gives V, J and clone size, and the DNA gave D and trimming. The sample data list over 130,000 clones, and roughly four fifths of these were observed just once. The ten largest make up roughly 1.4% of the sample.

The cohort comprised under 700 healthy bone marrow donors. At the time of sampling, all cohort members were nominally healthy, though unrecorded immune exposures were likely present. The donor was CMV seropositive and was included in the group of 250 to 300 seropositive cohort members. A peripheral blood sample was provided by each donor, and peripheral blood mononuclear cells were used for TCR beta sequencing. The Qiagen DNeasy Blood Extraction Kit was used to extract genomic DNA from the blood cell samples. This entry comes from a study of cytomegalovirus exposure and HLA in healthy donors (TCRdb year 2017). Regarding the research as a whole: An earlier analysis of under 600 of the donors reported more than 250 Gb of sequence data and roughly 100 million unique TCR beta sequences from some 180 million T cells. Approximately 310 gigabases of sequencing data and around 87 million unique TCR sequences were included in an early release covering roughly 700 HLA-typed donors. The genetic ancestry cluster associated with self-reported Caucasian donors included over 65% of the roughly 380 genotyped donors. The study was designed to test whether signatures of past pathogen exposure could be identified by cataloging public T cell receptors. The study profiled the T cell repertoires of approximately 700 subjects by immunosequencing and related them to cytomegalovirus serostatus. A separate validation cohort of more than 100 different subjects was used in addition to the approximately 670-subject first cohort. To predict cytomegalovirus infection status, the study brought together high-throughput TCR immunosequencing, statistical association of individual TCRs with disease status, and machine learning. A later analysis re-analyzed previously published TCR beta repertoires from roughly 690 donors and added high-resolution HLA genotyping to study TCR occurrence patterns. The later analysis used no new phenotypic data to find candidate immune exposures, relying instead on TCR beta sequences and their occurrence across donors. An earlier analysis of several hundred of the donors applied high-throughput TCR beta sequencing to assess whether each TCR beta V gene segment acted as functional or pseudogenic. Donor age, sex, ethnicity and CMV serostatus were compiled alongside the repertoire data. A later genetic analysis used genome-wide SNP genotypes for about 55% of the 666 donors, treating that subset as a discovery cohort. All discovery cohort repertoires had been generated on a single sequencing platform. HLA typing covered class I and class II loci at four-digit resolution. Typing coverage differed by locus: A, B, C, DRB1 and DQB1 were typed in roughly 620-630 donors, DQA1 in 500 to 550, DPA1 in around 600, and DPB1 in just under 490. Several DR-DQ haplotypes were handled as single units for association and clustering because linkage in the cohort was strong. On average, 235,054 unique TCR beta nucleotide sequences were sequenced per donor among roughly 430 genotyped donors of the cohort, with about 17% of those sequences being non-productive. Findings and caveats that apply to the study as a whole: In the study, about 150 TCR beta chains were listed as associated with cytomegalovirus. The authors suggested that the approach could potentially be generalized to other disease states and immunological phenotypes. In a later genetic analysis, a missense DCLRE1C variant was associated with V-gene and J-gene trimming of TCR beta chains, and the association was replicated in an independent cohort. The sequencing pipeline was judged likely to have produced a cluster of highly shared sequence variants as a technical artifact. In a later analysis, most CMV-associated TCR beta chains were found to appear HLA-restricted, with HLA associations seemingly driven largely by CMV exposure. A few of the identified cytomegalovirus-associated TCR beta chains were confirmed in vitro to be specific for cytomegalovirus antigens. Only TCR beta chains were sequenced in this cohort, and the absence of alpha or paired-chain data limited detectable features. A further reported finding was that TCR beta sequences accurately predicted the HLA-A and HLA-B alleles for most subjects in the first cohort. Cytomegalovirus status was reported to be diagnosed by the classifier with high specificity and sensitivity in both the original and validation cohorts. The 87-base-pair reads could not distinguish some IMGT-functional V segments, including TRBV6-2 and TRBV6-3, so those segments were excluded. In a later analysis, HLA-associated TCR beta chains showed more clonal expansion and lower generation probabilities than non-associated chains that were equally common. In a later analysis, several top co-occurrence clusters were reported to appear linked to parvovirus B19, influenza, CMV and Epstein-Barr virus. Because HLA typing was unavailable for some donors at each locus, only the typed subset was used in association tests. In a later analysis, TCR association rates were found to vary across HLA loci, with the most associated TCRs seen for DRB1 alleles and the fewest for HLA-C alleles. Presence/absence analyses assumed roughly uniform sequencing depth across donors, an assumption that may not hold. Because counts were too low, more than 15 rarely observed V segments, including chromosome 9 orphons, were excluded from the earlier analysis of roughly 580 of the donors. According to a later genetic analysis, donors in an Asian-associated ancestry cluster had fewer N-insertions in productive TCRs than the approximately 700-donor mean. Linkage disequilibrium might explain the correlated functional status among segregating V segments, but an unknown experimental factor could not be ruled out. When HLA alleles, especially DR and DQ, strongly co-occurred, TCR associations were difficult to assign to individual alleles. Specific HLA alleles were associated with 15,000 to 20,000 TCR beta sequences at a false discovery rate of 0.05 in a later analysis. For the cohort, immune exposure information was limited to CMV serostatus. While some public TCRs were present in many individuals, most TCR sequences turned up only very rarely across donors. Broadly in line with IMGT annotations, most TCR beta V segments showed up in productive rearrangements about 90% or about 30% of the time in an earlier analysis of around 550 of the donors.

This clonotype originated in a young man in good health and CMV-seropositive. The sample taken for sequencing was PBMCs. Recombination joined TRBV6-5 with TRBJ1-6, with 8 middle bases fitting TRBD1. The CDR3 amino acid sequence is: CASQTGAKDSPLHF. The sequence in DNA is TGTGCCAGCCAGACAGGGGCTAAAGATTCACCCCTCCACTTT.